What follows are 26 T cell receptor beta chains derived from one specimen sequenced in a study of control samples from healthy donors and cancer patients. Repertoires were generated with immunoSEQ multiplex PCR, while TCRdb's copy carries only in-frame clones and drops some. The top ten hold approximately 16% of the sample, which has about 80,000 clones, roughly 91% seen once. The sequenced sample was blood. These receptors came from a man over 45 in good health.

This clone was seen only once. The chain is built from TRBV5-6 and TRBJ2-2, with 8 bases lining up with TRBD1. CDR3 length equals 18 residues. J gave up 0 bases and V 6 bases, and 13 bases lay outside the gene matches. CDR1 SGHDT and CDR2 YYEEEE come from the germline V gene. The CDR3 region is CASTARGTGYANTGELFF. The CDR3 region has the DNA TGTGCCAGCACCGCCCGGGGGACAGGCTACGCGAACACCGGGGAGCTGTTTTTT.

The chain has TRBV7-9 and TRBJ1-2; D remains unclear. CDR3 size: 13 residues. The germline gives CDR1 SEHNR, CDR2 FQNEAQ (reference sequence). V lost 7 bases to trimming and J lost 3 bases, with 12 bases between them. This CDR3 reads CASTRATDYGYTF. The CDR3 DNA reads TGTGCCAGCACGCGGGCCACTGACTATGGCTACACCTTC.

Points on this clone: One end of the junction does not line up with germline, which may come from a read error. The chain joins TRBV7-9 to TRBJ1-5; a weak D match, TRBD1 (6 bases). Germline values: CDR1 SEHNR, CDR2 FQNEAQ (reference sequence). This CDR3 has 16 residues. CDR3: CASSPRPETGPASRDF. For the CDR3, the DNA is TGTGCCAGCAGCCCGAGGCCCGAGACAGGCCCAGCTTCCCGGGATTTT.

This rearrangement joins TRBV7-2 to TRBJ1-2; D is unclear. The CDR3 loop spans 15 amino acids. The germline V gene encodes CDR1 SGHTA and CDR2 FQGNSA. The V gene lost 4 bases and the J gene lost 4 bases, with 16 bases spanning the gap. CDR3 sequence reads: CASSSYNIVSYGYTF. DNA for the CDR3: TGTGCCAGCAGCTCCTATAACATAGTTTCCTATGGCTACACCTTC.

The CDR3 sequence is CASGGQGVFTGELFF. The DNA of the CDR3 is TGCGCCAGCGGAGGACAGGGGGTATTCACCGGGGAGCTGTTTTTT. The rearrangement uses TRBV10-2 and TRBJ2-2; 10 bases match TRBD1. CDR3 length: 15 amino acids. The J segment lost 4 bases and the V segment lost 8 bases, leaving 7 bases of the junction unmatched. CDR1 and CDR2 (germline): WSHSY, SAAADI.

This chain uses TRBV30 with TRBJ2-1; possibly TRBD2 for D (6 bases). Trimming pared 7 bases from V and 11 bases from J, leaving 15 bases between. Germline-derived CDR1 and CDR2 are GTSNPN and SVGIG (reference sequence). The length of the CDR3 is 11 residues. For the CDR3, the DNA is TGTGCCTCCTACTGGGGGGTTAAGCAGTTCTTC. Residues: CASYWGVKQFF.

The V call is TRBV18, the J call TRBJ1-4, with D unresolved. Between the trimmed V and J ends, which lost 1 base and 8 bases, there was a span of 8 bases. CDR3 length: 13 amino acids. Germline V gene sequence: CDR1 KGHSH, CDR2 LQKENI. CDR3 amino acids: CASSPHTREKLFF. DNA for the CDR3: TGTGCCAGCTCACCACATACTAGGGAAAAACTGTTTTTT.

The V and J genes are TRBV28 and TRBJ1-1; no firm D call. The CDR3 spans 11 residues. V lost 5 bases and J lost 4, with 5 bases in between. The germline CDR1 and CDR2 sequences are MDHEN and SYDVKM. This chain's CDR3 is CASSKPTEAFF. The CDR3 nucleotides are TGTGCCAGCAGTAAACCCACTGAAGCTTTCTTT.

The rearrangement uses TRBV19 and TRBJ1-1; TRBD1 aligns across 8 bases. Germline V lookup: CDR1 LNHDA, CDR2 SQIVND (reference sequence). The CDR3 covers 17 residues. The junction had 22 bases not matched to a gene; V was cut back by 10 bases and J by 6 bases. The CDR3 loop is CAIHRDRNISLLAEAFF. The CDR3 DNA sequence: TGTGCCATTCATAGGGACAGGAATATATCTTTACTTGCTGAAGCTTTCTTT.

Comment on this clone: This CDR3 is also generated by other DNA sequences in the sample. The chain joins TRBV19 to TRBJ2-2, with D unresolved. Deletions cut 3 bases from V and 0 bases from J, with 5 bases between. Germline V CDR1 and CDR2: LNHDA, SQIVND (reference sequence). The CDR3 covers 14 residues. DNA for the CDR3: TGTGCCAGTAGTATCGAGGCGAACACCGGGGAGCTGTTTTTT. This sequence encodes CASSIEANTGELFF.

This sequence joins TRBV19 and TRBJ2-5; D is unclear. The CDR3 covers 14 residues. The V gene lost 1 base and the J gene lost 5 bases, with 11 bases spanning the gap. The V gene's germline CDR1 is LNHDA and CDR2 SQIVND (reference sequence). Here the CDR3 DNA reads TGTGCCAGTAGTATAGGGGTCCTGGTGGAGACCCAGTACTTC. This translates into CASSIGVLVETQYF.

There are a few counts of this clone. CDR3 sequence reads: CASSQDGPARGYGSPLHF. Here the CDR3 DNA reads TGCGCCAGCAGCCAAGACGGACCGGCCAGGGGGTATGGTTCACCCCTCCACTTT. The gene calls are TRBV4-1 and TRBJ1-6; 7 bases are shared with TRBD1. The V and J ends lost 0 bases and 9 bases, in that order; junction bases with no gene match: 14. CDR1 is MGHRA, CDR2 YSYEKL, per germline. This CDR3 comprises 18 residues.

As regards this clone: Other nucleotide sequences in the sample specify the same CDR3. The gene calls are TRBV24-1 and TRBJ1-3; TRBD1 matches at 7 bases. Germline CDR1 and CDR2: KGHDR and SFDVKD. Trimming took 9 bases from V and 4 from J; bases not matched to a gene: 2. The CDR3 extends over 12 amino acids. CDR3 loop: CATRDSGNTIYF. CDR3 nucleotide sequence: TGTGCCACCCGGGACAGCGGAAACACCATATATTTT.

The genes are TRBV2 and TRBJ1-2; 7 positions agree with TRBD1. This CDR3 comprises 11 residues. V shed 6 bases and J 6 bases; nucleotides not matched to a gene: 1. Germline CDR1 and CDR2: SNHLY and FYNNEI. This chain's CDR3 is CASRDRDGYTF. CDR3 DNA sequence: TGTGCCAGCAGAGACAGGGATGGCTACACCTTC.

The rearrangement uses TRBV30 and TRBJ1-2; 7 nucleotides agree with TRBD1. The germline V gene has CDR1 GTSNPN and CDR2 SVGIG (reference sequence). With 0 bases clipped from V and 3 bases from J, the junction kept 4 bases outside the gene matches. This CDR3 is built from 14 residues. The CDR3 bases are TGTGCCTGGAGTGTATGGACAGGAGACTATGGCTACACCTTC. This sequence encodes CAWSVWTGDYGYTF.

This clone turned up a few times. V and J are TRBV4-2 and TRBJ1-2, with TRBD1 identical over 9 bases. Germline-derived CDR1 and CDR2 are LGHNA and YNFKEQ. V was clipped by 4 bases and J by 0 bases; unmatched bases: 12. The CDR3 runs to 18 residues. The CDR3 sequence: CASSPETGTGNANYGYTF. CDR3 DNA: TGTGCCAGCAGCCCTGAAACCGGGACAGGGAATGCTAACTATGGCTACACCTTC.

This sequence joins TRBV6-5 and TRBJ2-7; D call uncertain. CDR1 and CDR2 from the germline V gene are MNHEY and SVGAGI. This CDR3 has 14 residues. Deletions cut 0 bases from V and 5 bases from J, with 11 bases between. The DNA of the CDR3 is TGTGCCAGCAGTTACTCGATGGATTCCCACGAGCAGTACTTC. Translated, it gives CASSYSMDSHEQYF.

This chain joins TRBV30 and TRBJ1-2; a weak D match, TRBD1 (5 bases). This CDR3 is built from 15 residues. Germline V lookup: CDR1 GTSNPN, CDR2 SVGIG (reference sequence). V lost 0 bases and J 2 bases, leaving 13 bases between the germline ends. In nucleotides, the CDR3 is TGTGCCTGGAGTGTCCTCCTACAGGAGAACTATGGCTACACCTTC. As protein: CAWSVLLQENYGYTF.

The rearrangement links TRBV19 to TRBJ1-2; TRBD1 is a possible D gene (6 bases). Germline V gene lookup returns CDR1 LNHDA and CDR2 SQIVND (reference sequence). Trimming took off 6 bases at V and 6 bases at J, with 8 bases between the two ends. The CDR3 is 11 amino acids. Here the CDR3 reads CASRQGDGYTF. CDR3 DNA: TGTGCCAGTAGACAGGGCGATGGCTACACCTTC.

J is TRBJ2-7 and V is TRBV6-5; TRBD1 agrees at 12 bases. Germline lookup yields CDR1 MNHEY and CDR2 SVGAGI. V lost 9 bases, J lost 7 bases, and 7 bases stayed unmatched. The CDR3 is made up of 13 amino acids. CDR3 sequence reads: CASRDRGRGEQYF. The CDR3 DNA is TGTGCCAGTCGGGACAGGGGGCGGGGGGAGCAGTACTTC.

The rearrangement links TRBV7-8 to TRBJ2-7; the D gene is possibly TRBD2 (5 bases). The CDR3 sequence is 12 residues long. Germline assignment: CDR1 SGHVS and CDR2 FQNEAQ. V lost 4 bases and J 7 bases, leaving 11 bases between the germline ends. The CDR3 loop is CASSSSSGEQYF. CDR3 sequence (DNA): TGTGCCAGCAGCTCCTCATCGGGGGAGCAGTACTTC.

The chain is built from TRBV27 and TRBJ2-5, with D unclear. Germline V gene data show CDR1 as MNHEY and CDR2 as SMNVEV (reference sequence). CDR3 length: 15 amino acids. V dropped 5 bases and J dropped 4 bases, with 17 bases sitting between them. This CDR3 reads CASSPSRVASETQYF. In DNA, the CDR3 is TGTGCCAGCAGTCCCTCTCGGGTAGCCTCAGAGACCCAGTACTTC.

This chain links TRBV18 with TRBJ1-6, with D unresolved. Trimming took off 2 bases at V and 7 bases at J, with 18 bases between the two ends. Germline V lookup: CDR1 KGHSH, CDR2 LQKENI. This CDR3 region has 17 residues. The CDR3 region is CASSPIVGGLNNSPLHF. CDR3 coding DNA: TGTGCCAGCTCACCAATAGTAGGTGGGTTGAACAATTCACCCCTCCACTTT.

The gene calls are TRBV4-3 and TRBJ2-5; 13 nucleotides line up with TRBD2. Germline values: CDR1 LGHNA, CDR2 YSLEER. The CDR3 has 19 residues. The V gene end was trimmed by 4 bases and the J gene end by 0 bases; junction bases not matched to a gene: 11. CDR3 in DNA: TGCGCCAGCAGCCCCTGGAGACTAGCGGGGGGCCAGTACCAAGAGACCCAGTACTTC. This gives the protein CASSPWRLAGGQYQETQYF.

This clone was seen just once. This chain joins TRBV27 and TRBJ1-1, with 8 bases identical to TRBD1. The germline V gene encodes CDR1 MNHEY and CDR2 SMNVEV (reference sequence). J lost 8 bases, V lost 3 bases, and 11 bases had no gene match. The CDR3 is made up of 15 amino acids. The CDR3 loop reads CASSLMSRDRSEAFF. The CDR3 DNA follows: TGTGCCAGCAGTTTGATGAGCCGGGACAGGTCGGAAGCTTTCTTT.

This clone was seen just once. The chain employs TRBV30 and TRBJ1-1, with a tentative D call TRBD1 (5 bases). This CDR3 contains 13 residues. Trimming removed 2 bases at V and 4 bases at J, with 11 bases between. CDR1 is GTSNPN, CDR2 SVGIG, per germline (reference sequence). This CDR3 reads CAWSFGAGTEAFF. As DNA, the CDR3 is TGTGCCTGGAGTTTTGGGGCGGGCACTGAAGCTTTCTTT. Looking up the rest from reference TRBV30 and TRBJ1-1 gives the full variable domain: SQTIHQWPATLVQPVGSPLSLECTVEGTSNPNLYWYRQAAGRGLQLLFYSVGIGQISSEVPQNLSASRPQDRQFILSSKKLLLSDSGFYLCAWSFGAGTEAFFGQGTRLTVV.